This is a list of T cell receptor beta chains from one sample in a study of metastatic and nonmetastatic thyroid tumors. TCRdb re-analyzed the PCR reads through MiXCR. The sample yields some 55,000 clones, about 20% seen once. Sequencing used blood. Receptors were obtained from a female donor with papillary thyroid cancer or a benign thyroid nodule (not recorded which). Some clones in this sample may be carry-over from other donors' samples. CDR3s include the opening cysteine and the closing phenylalanine or tryptophan. Fields, in order: V gene, D gene, clone size, J gene, CDR3 protein, CDR3 DNA. The D gene is left open where the match is weak. Some rows have no size entry. The others give once, few or many, or a class for an expanded clone.

TRBV6-5	TRBD1	many	TRBJ1-1	CASSYSTQGAIEAFF	TGTGCCAGCAGTTACTCGACGCAGGGGGCTATTGAAGCTTTCTTT
TRBV3-1	NA	many	TRBJ2-7	CASSLIFDSSLEQYF	TGTGCCAGCAGCCTTATATTCGACAGTTCGCTGGAGCAGTACTTC
TRBV6-5	NA	many	TRBJ2-2	CASSPPGLLSGNTGELFF	TGTGCCAGCAGTCCTCCGGGCCTCCTTTCGGGTAACACCGGGGAGCTGTTTTTT
TRBV20-1	TRBD2	many	TRBJ2-1	CSARDSLAGSSYNEQFF	TGCAGTGCTAGAGATAGCCTAGCGGGCTCCTCCTACAATGAGCAGTTCTTC
TRBV14	NA	many	TRBJ2-2	CASSPINTGELFF	TGTGCCAGCAGCCCCATTAACACCGGGGAGCTGTTTTTT
TRBV5-1	TRBD2	many	TRBJ2-1	CASSPGLAGDEQFF	TGCGCCAGCAGCCCGGGACTAGCAGGCGATGAGCAGTTCTTC
TRBV15	NA	many	TRBJ2-2	CATSGAGELFF	TGTGCCACCAGCGGAGCCGGGGAGCTGTTTTTT
TRBV7-2	TRBD2	NA	TRBJ2-1	CASSSGQREEQFF	TGTGCCAGCAGCTCCGGCCAGCGGGAGGAGCAGTTCTTC
TRBV5-5	NA	many	TRBJ2-2	CASSFSPNPSTGELFF	TGTGCCAGCAGCTTCTCTCCCAACCCGTCCACCGGGGAGCTGTTTTTT
TRBV20-1	TRBD2	many	TRBJ2-3	CSARATSGTDTQYF	TGCAGTGCTAGAGCAACTAGCGGGACAGATACGCAGTATTTT
TRBV6-1	NA	many	TRBJ2-6	CASSEQGRPSGANVLTF	TGTGCCAGCAGTGAACAGGGAAGGCCATCTGGGGCCAACGTCCTGACTTTC
TRBV5-1	NA	many	TRBJ2-7	CASSLAGSNNEQYF	TGCGCCAGCAGCTTGGCCGGGAGTAACAACGAGCAGTACTTC
TRBV12-3/TRBV12-4	NA	many	TRBJ2-5	CASRSIWDLQETQYF	TGTGCCAGCAGATCAATCTGGGACTTGCAAGAGACCCAGTACTTC
TRBV7-9	NA	many	TRBJ2-1	CASSGNNEQFF	TGTGCCAGCAGCGGGAACAATGAGCAGTTCTTC
TRBV18	TRBD2	many	TRBJ2-7	CASSKGGRAVQYF	TGTGCCAGCTCAAAAGGCGGGAGGGCCGTGCAGTACTTC
TRBV9	NA	many	TRBJ1-1	CASSGNNRVDGDTEAFF	TGTGCCAGCAGCGGAAATAACAGGGTTGATGGTGACACTGAAGCTTTCTTT
TRBV18	TRBD1	many	TRBJ1-1	CASSRTGPMNTEAFF	TGTGCCAGCTCAAGGACAGGGCCCATGAACACTGAAGCTTTCTTT
TRBV20-1	NA	NA	TRBJ2-7	CSARDKERGGEQYF	TGCAGTGCTAGAGATAAGGAACGAGGGGGCGAGCAGTACTTC
TRBV28	TRBD1	NA	TRBJ1-6	CASSSGTGRASPLHF	TGTGCAAGCAGTTCAGGGACAGGGCGAGCTTCACCCCTCCACTTT
TRBV19	TRBD1	many	TRBJ2-3	CASSTGIQGYTQYF	TGTGCCAGTAGTACCGGTATACAGGGGTATACGCAGTATTTT
TRBV22-1	NA	NA	TRBJ2-2	CDRSVQIAVRGTGEVFF	TGTGACAGGAGCGTCCAAATAGCGGTCCGAGGCACCGGGGAGGTGTTTTTT
TRBV6-1	NA	many	TRBJ1-3	CASSPLFSSGNTIYF	TGTGCCAGCAGTCCCTTGTTTAGCTCTGGAAACACCATATATTTT
TRBV11-1	TRBD2	many	TRBJ2-2	CASSLISGRGGTGELFF	TGTGCCAGCAGCTTGATCAGCGGGAGAGGGGGCACCGGGGAGCTGTTTTTT
TRBV10-1	NA	many	TRBJ2-7	CASSYSEDSYEQYF	TGCGCCAGCAGTTATTCCGAAGATTCCTACGAGCAGTACTTC
TRBV14	NA	many	TRBJ1-6	CASSPSSAGSSPLHF	TGTGCCAGCAGCCCGAGCTCGGCAGGGAGTTCACCCCTCCACTTT
TRBV18	NA	many	TRBJ2-2	CASSPTGGPGELFF	TGTGCCAGCTCACCGACGGGGGGCCCCGGGGAGCTGTTTTTT
TRBV6-1	TRBD1	many	TRBJ2-7	CASRFQGATGYEQYF	TGTGCCAGCAGGTTTCAGGGGGCCACAGGCTACGAGCAGTACTTC
TRBV18	NA	NA	TRBJ2-7	CASSPPQAASSYEQYF	TGTGCCAGCTCACCTCCCCAGGCAGCCAGCTCCTACGAGCAGTACTTC
TRBV4-1	NA	NA	TRBJ1-5	CASSQGWPLGGSGNQPQHF	TGCGCCAGCAGCCAAGGGTGGCCTCTCGGCGGGTCCGGCAATCAGCCCCAGCATTTT
TRBV6-4	NA	NA	TRBJ2-3	CPSSDSGTRTHTQYF	TGTCCCAGCAGTGACTCCGGGACTCGCACACATACGCAGTATTTT
TRBV6-1	NA	NA	TRBJ2-7	CASRERSSYEQYF	TGTGCCAGCCGGGAAAGGAGCTCATACGAGCAGTACTTC
TRBV3-1	NA	many	TRBJ1-5	CASSQDPGRYNQPQHF	TGTGCCAGCAGCCAAGATCCGGGACGGTACAATCAGCCCCAGCATTTT
TRBV5-6	NA	many	TRBJ2-1	CASTRGSYNEQFF	TGTGCCAGCACTCGAGGGAGTTACAATGAGCAGTTCTTC
TRBV20-1	TRBD2	many	TRBJ2-3	CSASKLGSGKGEAQYF	TGCAGTGCTAGTAAGCTGGGTAGCGGGAAAGGTGAGGCGCAGTATTTT
TRBV7-2	NA	NA	TRBJ2-2	CAISASRITGELFF	TGTGCCATCAGCGCGAGTCGCATCACCGGTGAGCTGTTTTTT
TRBV7-9	NA	many	TRBJ1-1	CASSLGVVNTEAFF	TGTGCCAGCAGCTTAGGGGTTGTGAACACTGAAGCTTTCTTT
TRBV28	TRBD1	NA	TRBJ1-2	CASSLTTGGHRSDGYTF	TGTGCCAGCAGTTTAACGACAGGGGGCCACAGAAGTGATGGCTACACCTTC
TRBV6-6	NA	many	TRBJ2-7	CASSYSQGDEQYF	TGTGCCAGCAGTTACTCTCAAGGGGACGAGCAGTACTTC
TRBV7-9	TRBD2	many	TRBJ2-2	CASSPRWTSGSTRAGELFF	TGTGCCAGCAGCCCCCGGTGGACTAGCGGGAGTACAAGAGCCGGGGAGCTGTTTTTT
TRBV6-1	TRBD1	many	TRBJ2-3	CASSRDRTDTQYF	TGTGCCAGCAGCCGGGACAGAACAGATACGCAGTATTTT
TRBV19	TRBD2	NA	TRBJ2-2	CASSMGGTTFTGELFF	TGTGCCAGTAGTATGGGGGGGACCACCTTCACCGGGGAGCTGTTTTTT
TRBV7-6	NA	NA	TRBJ2-7	CASSQGSEQYF	TGTGCCAGCAGCCAAGGGTCCGAGCAGTACTTC
TRBV27	NA	many	TRBJ2-3	CASSLASTDTQYF	TGTGCCAGCAGTTTAGCTAGCACAGATACGCAGTATTTT
TRBV30	NA	many	TRBJ1-1	CAWSVNRNTEAFF	TGTGCCTGGAGTGTAAACCGGAACACTGAAGCTTTCTTT
TRBV20-1	NA	NA	TRBJ1-1	CSARLSMRTEAFF	TGCAGTGCTAGGCTATCTATGCGGACTGAAGCTTTCTTT
TRBV12-3/TRBV12-4	NA	many	TRBJ1-5	CASSRTGNQPQHF	TGTGCCAGCAGCCGGACAGGCAATCAGCCCCAGCATTTT
TRBV10-3	NA	NA	TRBJ1-6	CAISDSRTGSDNSPLHF	TGTGCCATCAGTGATTCGCGTACAGGGTCCGATAATTCACCCCTCCACTTT
TRBV3-1	TRBD1	many	TRBJ1-2	CASSQPLGQGGGYTF	TGTGCCAGCAGCCAACCTCTCGGACAGGGTGGGGGCTACACCTTC
TRBV19	TRBD1	many	TRBJ2-2	CASSNYRGLTGELFF	TGTGCCAGTAGTAACTACAGGGGGCTCACCGGGGAGCTGTTTTTT
TRBV6-1	NA	NA	TRBJ2-1	CAGSWGESYNEQFF	TGTGCCGGTAGTTGGGGGGAGTCCTACAATGAGCAGTTCTTC
TRBV11-1	TRBD2	many	TRBJ2-7	CASSPGGSGRAYEQYF	TGTGCCAGCAGCCCTGGAGGGAGCGGGAGGGCCTACGAGCAGTACTTC